Sequencing of this T cell receptor beta chain was carried out in a study of Ad26.COV2.S vaccination and SARS-CoV-2 variants (dated by TCRdb to the early 2020s). Regarding the study in general: Donors in the vaccine arm were drawn from COV1001, a multicentre, randomized, double-blind, placebo-controlled phase I-IIa trial testing Ad26.COV2.S in healthy adults. A total of around 32 samples were included in the TCR-sequenced set, comprising around 19 Ad26.COV2.S vaccine recipients, 5 placebo recipients and 8 SARS-CoV-2 convalescent individuals. TCRbeta repertoire sequencing served as the tool for gauging how specific and how broad the SARS-CoV-2-reactive T cell receptors were following Ad26.COV2.S vaccination. Ad26.COV2.S was given intramuscularly at 5x10^10 or 1x10^11 viral particles, as a single shot or as two shots 56 days apart. Trial participants were randomized into five groups of five: low-dose or high-dose Ad26.COV2.S given once or twice, or placebo on both occasions. Blinding of investigators to trial group allocation was maintained during experiments and outcome assessment.

The immunoSEQ Assay was used to sequence TCRbeta CDR3 regions. After extraction, genomic DNA underwent amplification by bias-controlled multiplex PCR, followed by high-throughput sequencing. The paper's processing steps were these. To quantify the absolute abundance of each unique TCRbeta CDR3 region, sequences were collapsed and filtered. T cell fraction was estimated by normalizing TCRbeta template counts to usable DNA, which was measured by amplifying reference genes present in all nucleated cells. Repertoire TCRs were annotated as SARS-CoV-2-specific by exact matching of V gene, CDR3 amino acid sequence and J gene to a known reactive TCR set. MIRA supplied the reference SARS-CoV-2 TCR set, which was filtered for enrichment in COVID-19-positive ImmuneCODE repertoires so that public or cross-reactive TCRs were removed. Based on the MIRA antigens, annotated TCRs were further analysed at the level of specific ORF or position within ORF. Breadth was defined as annotated unique rearrangements over total unique productive rearrangements; depth was the summed frequency of those rearrangements. TCR breadth was compared between groups using two-sided Wilcoxon rank-sum tests. TCRdb provides this immuneACCESS table in a form limited to in-frame rearrangements. Some clones are lacking; in checked studies, under half of them reflect an unresolved V gene, and why the rest are absent is not known. V, J and clone size were drawn from that table, and D and trimming were deduced from the DNA. The sample table records roughly 320,000 clones; around 90% of these occur just once. Jointly, the top ten make up roughly 3.6% of the sample.

What this sample's treatment or condition label stands for: around 19 received Ad26.COV2.S at low or high dose, single or two shots; 5 received placebo; per-sample allocation not given. For vaccine and placebo recipients, the sequenced repertoires came from samples collected on day 63 after the first injection. Between 29 July and 7 August 2020, Cohort 1b enrolled fewer than 30 adults aged 18-55 years at one site in Boston, USA. Ad26.COV2.S was a replication-incompetent adenovirus type 26 vector expressing a prefusion-stabilized SARS-CoV-2 spike protein from the original Wuhan strain. Clipping removes 1 base from V and 0 bases from J, with 7 as the unmatched junction base count. Per the germline V gene, SGHTA is the CDR1 and FQGNSA is the CDR2. The CDR3 runs 17 amino acids, cysteine and phenylalanine included. The entry retains the CDR3 DNA only, 51 bases that are in frame from base 1. A word on this clone: Its target antigen remains unknown. No base-level quality is on record; no much larger clone is a single base apart.

Study-wide findings and limitations: Comparable non-spike TCR breadth was observed between vaccine and placebo recipients, consistent with only spike being contained in the vaccine. The study lacked the statistical power to compare responses across vaccine doses or regimens. The authors noted that the TCR breadth and depth analyses may have underestimated total T cell responses. After vaccination, spike-specific CD8+ and CD4+ T cell responses were reported to show substantial breadth. Higher spike-specific TCR breadth was observed in Ad26.COV2.S recipients than in placebo recipients (P = 0.0014).

The chain joins TRBV7-2 to TRBJ2-7; TRBD2 lines up with 9 middle nucleotides. Specimen: peripheral blood, collected in a trial of Ad26.COV2.S vaccine versus placebo. This receptor was identified in a person between 18 and 60 years old who received the Ad26.COV2.S COVID-19 vaccine or a placebo. In nucleotide form, the sequence is TGTGCCAGCAGCTTAGTAGGGCGGGGGGGGAGCTCCTACGAGCAGTACTTC. This translates into CASSLVGRGGSSYEQYF.